This T cell receptor (beta chain) was sequenced in a study of T cell changes during pregnancy in multiple sclerosis. This CDR3 has 16 residues. The V end was cut by 3 bases, the J end by 2 bases, with 16 bases between. The V gene's germline CDR1 is MGHRA and CDR2 YSYEKL. Measured with immunoSEQ multiplex PCR; TCRdb has only the in-frame clones, and not every one. Of approximately 100,000 clones in the sample, about 91% were seen once. This receptor was identified in a female donor in good health, enrolled as a control in a pregnancy study. The specimen comprised peripheral blood, sampled after pregnancy. V usage is TRBV4-1 and J usage is TRBJ1-1; D might be TRBD1 (6 bases). The CDR3 here is CASSHLSGTLNTEAFF. The CDR3 nucleotides are TGCGCCAGCAGCCACCTCTCCGGGACACTTAACACTGAAGCTTTCTTT.